The 30 T cell receptor beta chains below all came from one sample that was sequenced in a study of T cell repertoires in cytomegalovirus infection. Their cognate antigens are unknown. TCRdb redid the calling of the reads with MiXCR, one entry per CDR3 protein. Among about 830,000 distinct CDR3 sequences listed, about 30% were seen once. The material was cultured CD8+ T cells from PBMCs, obtained from culture after CMV antigen stimulation. The receptor set was obtained from a human donor in good health (CMV status not recorded). Some clones in this sample may be carry-over from other donors' samples.

V is TRBV20-1 and J is TRBJ1-5; 8 bases match TRBD1. Germline CDR1 reads DFQATT; CDR2 reads SNEGSKA (reference sequence). This CDR3 is 11 amino acids long. V lost 6 bases to trimming and J lost 5 bases; unmatched junction nucleotides: 0. The CDR3 spells CSAGQDQPQHF. Written as DNA, the CDR3 is TGCAGTGCGGGACAGGATCAGCCCCAGCATTTT.

J is TRBJ2-5 and V is TRBV15; D possibly corresponds to TRBD1 (6 bases). The V gene lost 2 bases and the J gene lost 2 bases, with 12 bases spanning the gap. Germline CDR1 is LNHNV and CDR2 is YYDKDF (reference sequence). The CDR3 extends over 15 amino acids. The chain's CDR3 is CATSRPSTGQETQYF. The CDR3 DNA follows: TGTGCCACCAGCAGACCTTCGACAGGACAAGAGACCCAGTACTTC.

V is TRBV6-5 and J is TRBJ2-7; a possible D gene is TRBD1 (8 bases). Germline-derived CDR1 and CDR2 are MNHEY and SVGAGI. This CDR3 spans 14 amino acids. The V gene lost 6 bases and the J gene lost 4 bases, with 16 bases spanning the gap. CDR3: CASRTDRGGYEQYF. CDR3 DNA sequence: TGTGCCAGCAGAACCGACAGGGGAGGGTACGAGCAGTACTTC.

This chain links TRBV7-6 with TRBJ2-1; TRBD2 is a possible D gene (7 bases). This CDR3 has 15 residues. Trimming pared 3 bases from V and 8 bases from J, leaving 17 bases between. Germline V gene sequence: CDR1 SGHVS, CDR2 FNYEAQ. The CDR3 DNA reads as TGTGCCAGCAGCTTCATCGGGGGAGGGGGAGATGAGCAGTTCTTC. This encodes CASSFIGGGGDEQFF.

This clonotype was recorded once. One end of the junction fails to match germline, which may point to a read error. V is TRBV5-1 and J is TRBJ2-2, with D perhaps TRBD2 (6 bases). The CDR3 has 17 residues. Germline lookup yields CDR1 SGHRS and CDR2 YFSETQ. This CDR3 reads CASSAPEEGLSTGELFF. CDR3 bases: TGTGCCAGCAGCGCTCCCGAGGAGGGGCTGAGCACCGGGGAGCTGTTTTTT.

The genes are TRBV13 and TRBJ2-1, with a weak D call TRBD1 (5 bases). Trimming shortened V by 7 bases and J by 2 bases, and 12 bases separated the two germline ends. The CDR3 has 14 amino acids. CDR1 is PRHDT and CDR2 is FYEKMQ in the germline V gene (reference sequence). The CDR3, as DNA: TGTGCCAGCAAAAAACAGGCTACCTACAATGAGCAGTTCTTC. It specifies CASKKQATYNEQFF.

The V and J genes are TRBV27 and TRBJ1-2, with D possibly matching TRBD1 (5 bases). The V gene lost 2 bases and the J gene lost 4 bases, with 14 bases spanning the gap. Germline V gene data show CDR1 as MNHEY and CDR2 as SMNVEV (reference sequence). This CDR3 region has 15 residues. The CDR3, as DNA: TGTGCCAGCAGTTTAATGCCAGCGGGGACCTATGGCTACACCTTC. Its translation: CASSLMPAGTYGYTF.

The rearrangement uses TRBV10-3 and TRBJ2-7, with 9 bases that match TRBD1. V trimming: 8 bases; J trimming: 7 bases; junction bases outside the gene matches: 9. This CDR3 is built from 13 residues. Germline values: CDR1 ENHRY, CDR2 SYGVKD. Written as DNA, the CDR3 is TGTGCCATCCTCCGGGACAGGGTAGGAGAGCAGTACTTC. Encoded protein: CAILRDRVGEQYF.

To note about this clonotype: At one boundary the junction diverges from the germline segment, which might be a read error. The gene calls are TRBV20-1 and TRBJ2-1; 7 positions match TRBD1. The CDR3 consists of 14 residues. Germline CDR1 reads DFQATT; CDR2 reads SNEGSKA (reference sequence). The CDR3 DNA sequence: TGCAGCCCTCGGGACAGCCTCCCGGACAATCAGCAGTTCTTC. Translating it yields CSPRDSLPDNQQFF.

The rearrangement joins TRBV7-9 to TRBJ2-1; 7 bases map to TRBD1. The length of the CDR3 is 16 residues. The V segment lost 4 bases and the J segment 5 bases; nucleotides outside the gene matches: 11. In germline, CDR1 is SEHNR, CDR2 FQNEAQ (reference sequence). CDR3 region: CASSSTDREEDNEQFF. Here the CDR3 DNA reads TGTGCCAGCAGCTCAACTGACAGGGAAGAGGACAATGAGCAGTTCTTC.

The chain links TRBV3-1 to TRBJ2-7; D is possibly TRBD1 (6 bases). Germline V gene data show CDR1 as LGHDT and CDR2 as YNNKEL (reference sequence). The CDR3 runs to 14 residues. Trimming took 5 bases from V and 3 from J, leaving 14 bases between them. CDR3 DNA: TGTGCCAGCAGCTTCGGGACATTGGGCTACGAGCAGTACTTC. Translated, it gives CASSFGTLGYEQYF.

The chain employs TRBV7-6 and TRBJ1-4; 10 bases agree with TRBD1. The V gene end was trimmed by 5 bases and the J gene end by 8 bases; junction bases not matched to a gene: 8. Looked up from germline, CDR1 is SGHVS and CDR2 is FNYEAQ. The CDR3 sequence is 15 residues long. As DNA, the CDR3 is TGTGCCAGCAGCCTCCGGGACAGGGGTATCGAAAAACTGTTTTTT. It is translated as CASSLRDRGIEKLFF.

This clonotype was counted between two and nine times. The genes are TRBV4-1 and TRBJ2-1, with 7 positions matching TRBD2. Germline lookup yields CDR1 MGHRA and CDR2 YSYEKL. Losses at the gene ends were 4 bases for V and 8 bases for J; bases not matched to a gene: 5. There are 13 residues in the CDR3. The CDR3 reads CASSRGLVDEQFF. The DNA of the CDR3 is TGCGCCAGCAGCCGAGGACTAGTGGATGAGCAGTTCTTC.

This clonotype was picked up one time. The chain links TRBV12-3 or TRBV12-4 to TRBJ1-5; D is possibly TRBD1 (6 bases). V was pared by 2 bases and J by 3 bases, with 8 bases between. The CDR3 has 14 amino acids. CDR3 residues: CASSLYRANQPQHF. The DNA of the CDR3 is TGTGCCAGCAGTTTATACAGGGCCAATCAGCCCCAGCATTTT.

This clonotype has a single count. The chain links TRBV9 to TRBJ1-1, with D possibly being TRBD1 (5 bases). Trimming took 2 bases from V and 0 from J, leaving 32 bases between them. Germline V gene data show CDR1 as SGDLS and CDR2 as YYNGEE. This CDR3 has 22 amino acids. The CDR3 bases are TGTGCCAGCAGCGTGGACGGGCTAAGGAGGGGACCGGGGAATAATCTGAACACTGAAGCTTTCTTT. Amino acid sequence: CASSVDGLRRGPGNNLNTEAFF.

This chain connects TRBV6-2 or TRBV6-3 to TRBJ2-7; D gene uncertain. Germline V gene data show CDR1 as MNHEY and CDR2 as SVGEGT. Trimming shortened V by 0 bases and J by 0 bases, and 15 bases separated the two germline ends. The CDR3 spans 17 residues. Written as DNA, the CDR3 is TGTGCCAGCAGTTACTCCTACCTGTCGAACTTCTCCTACGAGCAGTACTTC. Protein: CASSYSYLSNFSYEQYF.

The chain joins TRBV7-6 to TRBJ1-1; D remains ambiguous. Germline V gene lookup returns CDR1 SGHVS and CDR2 FNYEAQ. V shed 5 bases and J shed 1 base, with 11 bases lying between them. The CDR3 sequence is 14 residues long. The CDR3: CASSPETRNTEAFF. DNA for the CDR3: TGTGCCAGCAGCCCTGAGACACGGAACACTGAAGCTTTCTTT.

The genes are TRBV7-9 and TRBJ1-5; D remains ambiguous. Germline CDR1 and CDR2: SEHNR and FQNEAQ (reference sequence). V shed 0 bases and J shed 4 bases, with 7 bases lying between them. CDR3 length equals 14 residues. The CDR3 is CASSLADENQPQHF. In DNA form, the CDR3 reads TGTGCCAGCAGCTTAGCGGACGAAAATCAGCCCCAGCATTTT. The full variable domain, with the rest looked up from reference TRBV7-9 and TRBJ1-5, is DTGVSQNPRHKITKRGQNVTFRCDPISEHNRLYWYRQTLGQGPEFLTYFQNEAQLEKSRLLSDRFSAERPKGSFSTLEIQRTEQGDSAMYLCASSLADENQPQHFGDGTRLSIL.

V and J are TRBV7-6 and TRBJ2-7; D is undetermined. This CDR3 spans 12 amino acids. V lost 4 bases and J 4 bases, leaving 8 bases between the germline ends. Germline CDR1 reads SGHVS; CDR2 reads FNYEAQ. The CDR3 loop reads CASSYDPYEQYV. The CDR3 nucleotides are TGTGCCAGCAGCTATGACCCGTACGAGCAGTACGTC.

This chain links TRBV10-3 with TRBJ1-1; tentatively, D is TRBD1 (6 bases). Trimming took 7 bases from V and 7 from J, leaving 16 bases between them. Germline V CDR1 and CDR2: ENHRY, SYGVKD. The CDR3 has 13 amino acids. The CDR3 is CAITEGTPFEAFF. CDR3 nucleotides: TGTGCCATCACCGAAGGGACACCTTTTGAAGCTTTCTTT.

This clonotype appeared many times. The chain carries TRBV19 and TRBJ1-1; D remains ambiguous. CDR1 is LNHDA and CDR2 is SQIVND in the germline V gene (reference sequence). The length of the CDR3 is 15 residues. The germline V and J ends were trimmed by 7 bases and 6 bases, with 21 bases remaining between them. CDR3 amino acids: CASTPRVTHAPEAFF. In DNA form, the CDR3 reads TGTGCCAGTACCCCTCGGGTCACCCATGCCCCTGAAGCTTTCTTT.

This clonotype turned up a few times. The junction and the germline gene differ at one end; a read error may be behind it. The chain carries TRBV4-1 and TRBJ2-1; 9 bases are a match to TRBD1. Germline CDR1 reads MGHRA; CDR2 reads YSYEKL. This CDR3 has 17 amino acids. The CDR3 protein is CASSFSTGGVGVGEQFF. CDR3 bases: TGTGCCAGCAGCTTTAGCACAGGGGGCGTGGGGGTAGGTGAGCAGTTCTTC.

This clonotype has a count of ten or more. The CDR3 protein is CASSLFHGGTDTQYF. CDR3 DNA sequence: TGTGCCAGCAGCTTGTTCCACGGGGGCACAGATACGCAGTATTTT. The chain carries TRBV7-2 and TRBJ2-3; the D gene is possibly TRBD2 (5 bases). The CDR3 sequence is 15 residues long. The V end lost 3 bases, the J end lost 1 base, and 11 bases lay between the germline ends. CDR1 is SGHTA, CDR2 FQGNSA, per germline.

This chain uses TRBV6-1 with TRBJ1-5, with 7 bases identical to TRBD1. The CDR3 extends over 15 amino acids. CDR1 is MNHNS and CDR2 is SASEGT in the germline V gene. J was trimmed by 0 bases and V by 8 bases; bases with no gene match: 7. CDR3 DNA: TGTGCCAGCGGACAGGAGTCGAATAGCAATCAGCCCCAGCATTTT. As protein: CASGQESNSNQPQHF.

Regarding this clonotype: This sequence may be a read error, since a much larger clone differs from it by one base. The gene calls are TRBV27 and TRBJ1-5; no firm D call. The germline V and J ends were trimmed by 8 bases and 1 base, with 9 bases remaining between them. CDR3 length: 13 amino acids. Germline V lookup: CDR1 MNHEY, CDR2 SMNVEV (reference sequence). CDR3 residues: CASGRGSNQPQHF. DNA for the CDR3: TGTGCCAGCGGGAGAGGGAGCAATCAGCCCCAGCATTTT.

The chain links TRBV7-9 to TRBJ2-5; the D is unclear. In germline, CDR1 is SEHNR, CDR2 FQNEAQ (reference sequence). Trimming pared 1 base from V and 7 bases from J, leaving 10 bases between. The CDR3 totals 13 residues. Written as DNA, the CDR3 is TGTGCCAGCAGCTTAGGGCAGATCGGGACCCAGTACTTC. Translation gives CASSLGQIGTQYF.

CDR3 DNA sequence: TGTGCCACCAGTGAGCGGGGGGGGGCCTACAATGAGCAGTTCTTC. Translated: CATSERGGAYNEQFF. The gene calls are TRBV24-1 and TRBJ2-1; 9 positions agree with TRBD2. V was pared by 4 bases and J by 2 bases, with 2 bases of the junction left unmatched. Per the germline V gene, CDR1 is KGHDR and CDR2 is SFDVKD. CDR3 size: 15 residues.

This clonotype was recorded at least ten times. This chain uses TRBV7-6 with TRBJ2-4; either TRBD1 or TRBD2 may supply D (5 bases each). Germline loops: CDR1 SGHVS, CDR2 FNYEAQ. Trimming left V 1 base short and J 0 bases short, with 16 bases between. The CDR3 totals 18 residues. The CDR3 DNA follows: TGTGCCAGCAGCTTAGTAGGACCGGGACGGTTAGCCAAAAACATTCAGTACTTC. This translates into CASSLVGPGRLAKNIQYF.

This clonotype came up a few times. The chain uses TRBV27 and TRBJ2-2, with 12 positions matching TRBD2. Germline V gene lookup returns CDR1 MNHEY and CDR2 SMNVEV (reference sequence). The CDR3 sequence is 17 residues long. Germline trimming cut 5 bases from V and 1 base from J; bases unmatched to any gene: 5. CDR3 residues: CASSLGTSGWNTGELFF. As DNA, the CDR3 is TGTGCCAGCAGTCTAGGGACTAGCGGGTGGAACACCGGGGAGCTGTTTTTT.

The chain joins TRBV7-9 to TRBJ1-1, with D uncertain. V lost 7 bases, J lost 7 bases, and 22 bases lay in between. In germline, CDR1 is SEHNR, CDR2 FQNEAQ (reference sequence). The CDR3 has 15 residues. The CDR3 coding sequence is TGTGCCAGCACCCTTCGAGGGTTCGGACGTGGTGAAGCTTTCTTT. This codes for CASTLRGFGRGEAFF.